This is a list of T cell receptor beta chains from one sample in a study of shared clonotypes between healthy human individuals. Libraries were prepared by immunoSEQ multiplex PCR; TCRdb keeps only in-frame clonotypes and omits some of them. The repertoire consists of approximately 2.5 million clones, with roughly 93% occurring once and the leading ten covering approximately 0.35%. The source material was naive CD4+ T cells from PBMCs. These receptors all come from a man aged 18 to 29 in good health. Some clones in this sample may be carry-over from other donors' samples. Both conserved end residues are part of each CDR3. A D gene is named only where the DNA matches it firmly. Clone size is shown for a subset of rows, as once, few, many or a class of expanded clone.

abundance: .; j_gene: TRBJ2-1; d_gene: .; v_gene: TRBV18; CDR3nt: TGTGCCAGCTCGCCCCTGACGGGGAGCTCCTACAATGAGCAGTTCTTC; CDR3aa: CASSPLTGSSYNEQFF
abundance: .; j_gene: TRBJ2-3; d_gene: .; v_gene: TRBV18; CDR3nt: TGTGCCAGCTCACCTCCGGAGGGCACAGATACGCAGTATTTT; CDR3aa: CASSPPEGTDTQYF
abundance: .; j_gene: TRBJ1-6; d_gene: .; v_gene: TRBV7-2; CDR3nt: TGTGCCAGCAGCTTAGCCCACGGGCCAGGCGGTTCACCCCTCCACTTT; CDR3aa: CASSLAHGPGGSPLHF
abundance: .; j_gene: TRBJ1-3; d_gene: .; v_gene: TRBV28; CDR3nt: TGTGCCAGCAGTTTATTTTTCGGGGGGGCCTCTGGAAACACCATATATTTT; CDR3aa: CASSLFFGGASGNTIYF
abundance: .; j_gene: TRBJ2-3; d_gene: TRBD2; v_gene: TRBV4-1; CDR3nt: TGCGCCAGCAGCCAAGAGAGCTGGCCTAGCGGGAACACAGATACGCAGTATTTT; CDR3aa: CASSQESWPSGNTDTQYF
abundance: .; j_gene: TRBJ1-2; d_gene: TRBD1; v_gene: TRBV10-3; CDR3nt: TGTGCCATCATGACCCGCGGACAGGGGACCTATGGCTACACCTTC; CDR3aa: CAIMTRGQGTYGYTF
abundance: .; j_gene: TRBJ2-3; d_gene: .; v_gene: TRBV28; CDR3nt: TGTGCCAGCAGCCCAAGGCCTACAGATACGCAGTATTTT; CDR3aa: CASSPRPTDTQYF
abundance: .; j_gene: TRBJ2-1; d_gene: TRBD2; v_gene: TRBV6-6; CDR3nt: TGTGCCAGCAGTACCGGGACTAGCGGCGCCAATGAGCAGTTCTTC; CDR3aa: CASSTGTSGANEQFF
abundance: once; j_gene: TRBJ1-5; d_gene: .; v_gene: TRBV28; CDR3nt: TGTGCCAGCAGTTTCCCTAATCAGCCCCAGCATTTT; CDR3aa: CASSFPNQPQHF
abundance: .; j_gene: TRBJ1-1; d_gene: TRBD1; v_gene: TRBV15; CDR3nt: TGTGCCACCAGCAGGGGACGTCGGACAGGGGCGAACACTGAAGCTTTCTTT; CDR3aa: CATSRGRRTGANTEAFF
abundance: .; j_gene: TRBJ2-7; d_gene: TRBD1; v_gene: TRBV4-1; CDR3nt: TGCGCCAGCAGCCAAGGTATGGACAGGGGCCACTACGAGCAGTACTTC; CDR3aa: CASSQGMDRGHYEQYF
abundance: .; j_gene: TRBJ2-7; d_gene: .; v_gene: TRBV6-6; CDR3nt: TGTGCCAGCAGCCCAAGGGGGGACGAGCAGTACTTC; CDR3aa: CASSPRGDEQYF
abundance: once; j_gene: TRBJ2-7; d_gene: TRBD1; v_gene: TRBV5-6; CDR3nt: TGTGCCAGCAGCTTGGGGACAGGAGTCTCCTACGAGCAGTACTTC; CDR3aa: CASSLGTGVSYEQYF
abundance: .; j_gene: TRBJ2-2; d_gene: .; v_gene: TRBV5-5; CDR3nt: TGTGCCAGCAGACTGGGGACCCGGGGCAGGACCGGGGAGCTGTTTTTT; CDR3aa: CASRLGTRGRTGELFF
abundance: .; j_gene: TRBJ1-4; d_gene: .; v_gene: TRBV5-1; CDR3nt: TGCGCCAGCAGCTTGGGACAGATCTATAATGAAAAACTGTTTTTT; CDR3aa: CASSLGQIYNEKLFF
abundance: few; j_gene: TRBJ1-5; d_gene: .; v_gene: TRBV5-1; CDR3nt: TGCGCCAGCAGCTTGGTACAGGGTAATCAGCCCCAGCATTTT; CDR3aa: CASSLVQGNQPQHF
abundance: .; j_gene: TRBJ2-1; d_gene: .; v_gene: TRBV7-9; CDR3nt: TGTGCCAGCTCCCGCGGCGGAATCCCTGGGGACAATGAGCAGTTCTTC; CDR3aa: CASSRGGIPGDNEQFF
abundance: .; j_gene: TRBJ2-3; d_gene: .; v_gene: TRBV7-9; CDR3nt: TGTGCCAGCAGCTTTTCTTTGGATACGCAGTATTTT; CDR3aa: CASSFSLDTQYF
abundance: .; j_gene: TRBJ2-7; d_gene: TRBD1; v_gene: TRBV5-6; CDR3nt: TGTGCCAGCAGCGGGACAGGTGATACCTACGAGCAGTACTTC; CDR3aa: CASSGTGDTYEQYF
abundance: .; j_gene: TRBJ1-1; d_gene: .; v_gene: TRBV10-3; CDR3nt: TGTGCCATCAGTGAGTCGATTTTGAACACTGAAGCTTTCTTT; CDR3aa: CAISESILNTEAFF
abundance: .; j_gene: TRBJ2-3; d_gene: .; v_gene: TRBV11-3; CDR3nt: TGTGCCAGCAGCCCAGGACGGGCTCGAGTGGCAGATACGCAGTATTTT; CDR3aa: CASSPGRARVADTQYF
abundance: few; j_gene: TRBJ1-5; d_gene: .; v_gene: TRBV6-5; CDR3nt: TGTGCCAGCAGTTACAATCGGGCCGGCGATCAGCCCCAGCATTTT; CDR3aa: CASSYNRAGDQPQHF
abundance: .; j_gene: TRBJ2-7; d_gene: .; v_gene: TRBV5-1; CDR3nt: TGCGCCAGCAGCTTGAGGAGCAGGGGCCTCCACGAGCAGTACTTC; CDR3aa: CASSLRSRGLHEQYF
abundance: .; j_gene: TRBJ2-2; d_gene: .; v_gene: TRBV11-2; CDR3nt: TGTGCCAGCAGCCCCCAAGCGGACCTGAACACCGGGGAGCTGTTTTTT; CDR3aa: CASSPQADLNTGELFF
abundance: once; j_gene: TRBJ2-1; d_gene: .; v_gene: TRBV7-8; CDR3nt: TGTGCCAGCAGCTTAAGGGGAGACAATGAGCAGTTCTTC; CDR3aa: CASSLRGDNEQFF
abundance: .; j_gene: TRBJ2-3; d_gene: .; v_gene: TRBV9; CDR3nt: TGTGCCAGCAGCGAAGGGACTTCCCCCTTTTATTCGGATACGCAGTATTTT; CDR3aa: CASSEGTSPFYSDTQYF
abundance: .; j_gene: TRBJ2-3; d_gene: TRBD2; v_gene: TRBV5-1; CDR3nt: TGCGCCACCCAAACCGGGAGCGGGGCCAGCACAGATACGCAGTATTTT; CDR3aa: CATQTGSGASTDTQYF
abundance: .; j_gene: TRBJ2-2; d_gene: TRBD2; v_gene: TRBV9; CDR3nt: TGTGCCAGCAGCGACCCGACTAGCGTCAACACCGGGGAGCTGTTTTTT; CDR3aa: CASSDPTSVNTGELFF
abundance: .; j_gene: TRBJ2-7; d_gene: .; v_gene: TRBV7-2; CDR3nt: TGTGCCAGCAGCCGCGGACAGAACTACGAGCAGTACTTC; CDR3aa: CASSRGQNYEQYF
abundance: .; j_gene: TRBJ1-1; d_gene: TRBD1; v_gene: TRBV29-1; CDR3nt: TGCAGCGTTGATTGGCGGGGCAGGGGGGACACTGAAGCTTTCTTT; CDR3aa: CSVDWRGRGDTEAFF
abundance: .; j_gene: TRBJ2-5; d_gene: .; v_gene: TRBV18; CDR3nt: TGTGCCAGCTCTCACAACAGGGTTGTCCAAGAGACCCAGTACTTC; CDR3aa: CASSHNRVVQETQYF
abundance: .; j_gene: TRBJ1-6; d_gene: .; v_gene: TRBV2; CDR3nt: TGTGCCAGCAAGGGTTTCGATTCACCCCTCCACTTT; CDR3aa: CASKGFDSPLHF
abundance: .; j_gene: TRBJ1-1; d_gene: .; v_gene: TRBV27; CDR3nt: TGTGCCAGCAGAGAGGTGAGAGGGGGACGGGTCACTGAAGCTTTCTTT; CDR3aa: CASREVRGGRVTEAFF
abundance: .; j_gene: TRBJ2-7; d_gene: TRBD1; v_gene: TRBV9; CDR3nt: TGTGCCAGCAGCCCCCCCGGGACAGGTTACGAGCAGTACTTC; CDR3aa: CASSPPGTGYEQYF
abundance: .; j_gene: TRBJ2-2; d_gene: TRBD2; v_gene: TRBV5-4; CDR3nt: TGTGCCAGCAGCTTGGCCCCATTAGCGGCTAGCGGGAGTGGGCGGGAGCTGTTTTTT; CDR3aa: CASSLAPLAASGSGRELFF
abundance: .; j_gene: TRBJ1-2; d_gene: .; v_gene: TRBV28; CDR3nt: TGTGCCAGCAGTTTAGGCAGGGGCCCTTTCTATGGCTACACCTTC; CDR3aa: CASSLGRGPFYGYTF
abundance: .; j_gene: TRBJ2-6; d_gene: .; v_gene: TRBV7-3; CDR3nt: TGTGCCAGCAGCTTGGGGGCTGGGGCCAACGTCCTGACTTTC; CDR3aa: CASSLGAGANVLTF
abundance: .; j_gene: TRBJ1-4; d_gene: .; v_gene: TRBV28; CDR3nt: TGTGCCAGCAGCCCCCCTGGCTGGGGTAATGAAAAACTGTTTTTT; CDR3aa: CASSPPGWGNEKLFF
abundance: .; j_gene: TRBJ1-1; d_gene: .; v_gene: TRBV6-6; CDR3nt: TGTGCCAGCAGTCTCTTCCGGGGAACCACTGAAGCTTTCTTT; CDR3aa: CASSLFRGTTEAFF
abundance: .; j_gene: TRBJ2-1; d_gene: TRBD2; v_gene: TRBV5-1; CDR3nt: TGCGCCAGCAGCCAGACTAGCGGGACTAACAATGAGCAGTTCTTC; CDR3aa: CASSQTSGTNNEQFF
abundance: .; j_gene: TRBJ1-1; d_gene: .; v_gene: TRBV6-5; CDR3nt: TGTGCCAGCAGTTACTCGGGGGGCTCGGGTACTGAAGCTTTCTTT; CDR3aa: CASSYSGGSGTEAFF
abundance: .; j_gene: TRBJ1-5; d_gene: .; v_gene: TRBV6-5; CDR3nt: TGTGCCAGCGGGGCCAGCAATCAGCCCCAGCATTTT; CDR3aa: CASGASNQPQHF